This entry concerns a single T cell receptor (beta chain). Antigen specificity is unknown. Profiled with immunoSEQ multiplex PCR; TCRdb holds only in-frame clones, not every one. The table lists 90,000 to 130,000 clones, 88% of them singletons, with 1.5% to 2% in the top ten. V lost 5 bases to trimming and J lost 4 bases; unmatched junction nucleotides: 10. Germline CDR1 is SGHAT and CDR2 is FQNNGV. This CDR3 region has 16 residues. This record comes from a study of T cell responses to AZD1222 COVID-19 vaccine. Findings and limits, study-wide: There were vaccine-associated CD4 TCRs across spike, dominant at 160-218 and 743-854. With two AZD1222 doses given, Spike-specific TCR breadth and depth both rose. Unmutated variant regions are reportedly the target of nearly half of TCRs that are spike-specific. The sample set comprised mostly white British donors with more females, and clonal diversity was possibly underestimated.

The chain is built from TRBV11-2 and TRBJ1-2, with 10 bases matching TRBD1. The sequence was collected from an adult in good health. Specimen: peripheral blood, collected on day 0 of AZD1222 vaccination. CDR3 loop: CASSTGGTGDGYGYTF. The CDR3 region has the DNA TGTGCCAGCAGCACAGGAGGGACAGGGGATGGCTATGGCTACACCTTC.